This TCR beta chain was sequenced in a study of beta chain features in type 1 diabetes. Across the whole study: Age and gender were similar between patients and healthy donors, as were cell yields. General observations from the study: All four CD4+ subsets from Type 1 diabetes patients carried moderately but significantly shorter TCRB CDR3s. VDJ junctions from patients with type 1 diabetes contained fewer insertions and more deletions. A greater similarity of naive, central memory and Treg TCRB repertoires was seen among patients than among healthy donors.

On this clone: Antigen specificity is unknown.

The CDR3 runs 12 residues. Germline V gives CDR1 SGHAT, CDR2 FQNNGV. Trimming removed 4 bases at V and 8 bases at J, with 9 bases between. Sorting with CD45RO/CCR7/CD25/CD127/CD95/CD27 yielded naive, central memory, regulatory and stem-like memory CD4+ cells. Isolated RNA was reverse transcribed in full, so expressed TCRB transcripts were sequenced. Only in-frame clones appear in the TCRdb table, and some are missing; sequencing was by immunoSEQ multiplex PCR. This sample carries a few hundred thousand clones, roughly 17% of them seen once, and the ten largest clones take about 0.078%. This clonotype was sampled from a man aged 25-45 years with type 1 diabetes. The rearrangement links TRBV11-2 to TRBJ2-1; no firm D call. Sequencing was carried out using naive CD4+ T cells from blood. CDR3 bases: TGTGCCAGCAGCTCCCCCATGGATGAGCAGTTCTTC. This encodes CASSSPMDEQFF. Variable domain in full (rest from reference TRBV11-2 and TRBJ2-1): EAGVAQSPRYKIIEKRQSVAFWCNPISGHATLYWYQQILGQGPKLLIQFQNNGVVDDSQLPKDRFSAERLKGVDSTLKIQPAKLEDSAVYLCASSSPMDEQFFGPGTRLTVL.